This TCR beta chain comes out of a study of T cells in localized non-small cell lung cancer. There are a few counts of this clone. The junction departs from germline at one end; a sequencing error may be responsible. In germline, CDR1 is MRHNA, CDR2 SNTAGT. The CDR3 spans 17 residues. It was adjacent lung free of atypia that was taken, at least 2 cm from the tumor margin. Some clones are missing from TCRdb's copy, which holds only in-frame ones; the method was immunoSEQ multiplex PCR. The table shows about 2,800 clones, with around 33% occurring only once. This specimen consisted of normal lung tissue next to the tumor, obtained before any cancer treatment. This sequence joins TRBV6-4 and TRBJ2-1; 10 nucleotides line up with TRBD2. This TCR was sampled from a man aged 35-75 years with stage I lung adenocarcinoma. As DNA, the CDR3 is TGTGCCAGCAGTTACTCGGGAAGCGGGAGGGCCTACAATGAGCAGTTCTTC. Its protein is CASSYSGSGRAYNEQFF.